This T cell receptor beta chain was profiled in a study of identical twins. Regarding the study as a whole: Out-of-frame alpha sequences shared between twins exhibited an excess of low generation probability.

With template switching, a universal primer site was added, and the cDNA carried unique molecular identifiers. TCRdb re-analysed the 5' RACE reads in MiXCR, keeping a single row per CDR3 protein. The data contain hundreds of thousands of distinct CDR3 sequences, under 9% of them singletons. This clonotype has more than one count but fewer than ten. Antigen specificity is unknown. Germline assignment: CDR1 MNHNS and CDR2 SASEGT. V was clipped by 6 bases and J by 2 bases, with 17 bases between them. This CDR3 has 15 residues. These data were also filed under a second study, of yellow fever vaccine responses in identical twins.

This TCR was recovered from a woman under 30 in good health. This chain connects TRBV6-1 to TRBJ2-7; TRBD2 might be the D (6 bases). Sequences were obtained from PBMCs. CDR3 region: CASSPLASVTYEQYF. The CDR3 DNA reads as TGTGCCAGCAGCCCCCTAGCGAGTGTTACCTACGAGCAGTACTTC.